What follows are 9 T cell receptor beta chains derived from one specimen sequenced in a study of blood T cell repertoires in COVID-19. Using immunoSEQ multiplex PCR, the repertoire was profiled, and TCRdb retains in-frame clones only, with some absent. The repertoire consists of fewer than 25,000 clones, with 81% occurring once and the leading ten covering approximately 7%. The specimen sequenced was peripheral blood. The source of these receptors is a man between 65 and 85 years old with acute or convalescent COVID-19.

The chain employs TRBV19 and TRBJ1-5; 7 positions agree with TRBD1. Germline assignment: CDR1 LNHDA and CDR2 SQIVND (reference sequence). Losses at the gene ends were 7 bases for V and 4 bases for J; bases not matched to a gene: 7. CDR3 length: 14 amino acids. The chain's CDR3 is CASTSDRMNQPQHF. CDR3 bases: TGTGCCAGTACCTCGGACAGGATGAATCAGCCCCAGCATTTT.

The V gene is TRBV21-1, the J gene TRBJ2-2; the D call TRBD1 from the table was never checked on the DNA. TRBV21-1 is deemed a pseudogene. The CDR3 is 21 residues long. The CDR3, as DNA: TGTGCCAGCAGCAAAGCTGGAGCCCTCGGTGACAGGGGGTTGTTCACCGGGGAGCTGTTTTTT. It specifies CASSKAGALGDRGLFTGELFF.

The J gene is TRBJ1-4, the V gene TRBV5-6; D is perhaps TRBD1 (5 bases). CDR1 SGHDT and CDR2 YYEEEE come from the germline V gene. The CDR3 has 15 residues. The V end was cut by 2 bases, the J end by 12 bases, with 20 bases between. CDR3 nucleotide sequence: TGTGCCAGCAGCTTAATCAGGGTTGGGACGGGAGAACTGTTTTTT. It translates to CASSLIRVGTGELFF.

The chain links TRBV9 to TRBJ2-3; 7 positions match TRBD2. V was pared by 1 base and J by 5 bases, with 7 bases of the junction left unmatched. The CDR3 spans 15 residues. Germline V lookup: CDR1 SGDLS, CDR2 YYNGEE. CDR3 DNA: TGTGCCAGCAGCGTATTGGCGGGAGTGGGAGATACGCAGTATTTT. This encodes CASSVLAGVGDTQYF.

The chain employs TRBV7-3 and TRBJ1-1, with a possible D match to TRBD1 (5 bases). The V end was cut by 4 bases, the J end by 0 bases, with 6 bases between. The length of the CDR3 is 13 residues. CDR1 is SGHTA and CDR2 is FQGTGA in the germline V gene. This chain's CDR3 is CASSSTVNTEAFF. Here the CDR3 DNA reads TGTGCCAGCAGCTCGACAGTGAACACTGAAGCTTTCTTT.

The V and J genes are TRBV6-5 and TRBJ1-1, with D possibly being TRBD1 (6 bases). Germline values: CDR1 MNHEY, CDR2 SVGAGI. The CDR3 runs 13 residues. The V gene lost 7 bases and the J gene lost 0 bases, with 9 bases spanning the gap. The CDR3 sequence: CASKGGLNTEAFF. The CDR3 DNA sequence: TGTGCCAGCAAGGGGGGGCTGAACACTGAAGCTTTCTTT.

This chain connects TRBV4-3 to TRBJ1-4, with no clear D. CDR1 is LGHNA, CDR2 YSLEER, per germline. With 2 bases removed from V and 0 bases from J, the gap between germline ends came to 10 bases. The CDR3 spans 16 residues. The CDR3 DNA is TGCGCCAGCAGCCAATACCCAGAGGCAACTAATGAAAAACTGTTTTTT. Its translation: CASSQYPEATNEKLFF.

The chain carries TRBV6-1 and TRBJ1-5; the D gene is possibly TRBD1 (6 bases). The length of the CDR3 is 15 residues. The germline CDR1 and CDR2 sequences are MNHNS and SASEGT. Trimming cost V 6 bases and J 0 bases, with 12 bases left between them. DNA of the CDR3: TGTGCCAGCAGCCTCAGGGGCCTTAGCAATCAGCCCCAGCATTTT. Protein product: CASSLRGLSNQPQHF.

The chain carries TRBV5-1 and TRBJ1-4; D perhaps matches TRBD1 (5 bases). CDR3 length equals 14 residues. V was pared by 0 bases and J by 5 bases, with 8 bases between. Per the germline V gene, CDR1 is SGHRS and CDR2 is YFSETQ. The CDR3 is CASSLGQSNEKLFF. CDR3 sequence (DNA): TGCGCCAGCAGCTTGGGACAGTCCAATGAAAAACTGTTTTTT.